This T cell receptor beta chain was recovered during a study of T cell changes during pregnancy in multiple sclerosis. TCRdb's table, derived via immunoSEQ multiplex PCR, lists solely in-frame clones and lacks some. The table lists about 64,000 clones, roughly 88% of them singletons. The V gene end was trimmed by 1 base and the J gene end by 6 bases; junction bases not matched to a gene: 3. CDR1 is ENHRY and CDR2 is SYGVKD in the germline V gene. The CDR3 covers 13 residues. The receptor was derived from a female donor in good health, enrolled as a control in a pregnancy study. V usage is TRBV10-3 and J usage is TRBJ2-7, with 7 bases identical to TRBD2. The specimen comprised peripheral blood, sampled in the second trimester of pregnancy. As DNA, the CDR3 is TGTGCCATCAGTGAGTGGGAGCGGGGCGAGCAGTACTTC. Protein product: CAISEWERGEQYF.